The source of this T cell receptor (beta chain) is a study of post-analysis software for immune sequencing data. Study-wide results and caveats: Patients carried roughly 5 TRBV segments more frequently than controls did, and TRBV5-6, TRBV5-1 and TRBV20-1 were among them.

This clonotype has just a few counts. Its matching antigen is unknown. Unique molecular identifiers were present in the TCR beta cDNA libraries. TCRdb re-called the PCR reads with MiXCR, one entry per CDR3 protein. The sample yields about 430,000 distinct CDR3 sequences, approximately 37% seen once. This CDR3 has 15 residues. Germline CDR1 reads LGHNA; CDR2 reads YSLEER. Germline trimming cut 4 bases from V and 6 bases from J; bases unmatched to any gene: 7. This TCR came from a girl aged 2-10 years with multiple sclerosis. Sample: blood. The V call is TRBV4-3, the J call TRBJ2-4, with TRBD1 matching 9 bases. In nucleotides, the CDR3 is TGCGCCAGCAGCCCAACCCCGGGACAGGGAAACATTCAGTACTTC. Translated, it gives CASSPTPGQGNIQYF.